This T cell receptor (beta chain) was captured in a study of cytomegalovirus exposure and HLA in healthy donors. Study findings and constraints: TCR beta V- and J-gene trimming, according to a later analysis, was linked to a missense DCLRE1C variant. Three CMV-associated chains were confirmed in vitro to be specific for CMV antigens. The listing of some 170 TCR beta chains classed them as cytomegalovirus-associated.

The CDR3 has 16 residues. The V gene end was trimmed by 4 bases and the J gene end by 0 bases; junction bases not matched to a gene: 3. Germline V CDR1 and CDR2: LGHNA, YNFKEQ. In the PCR, 60 Vbeta and 13 Jbeta primers were used. Only in-frame clones appear in the TCRdb table, and some are missing; sequencing was by immunoSEQ multiplex PCR. This table has some 120,000 clones, less than 80% appearing once. Healthy bone marrow donors made up the cohort. Worth noting for this clone: Its specificity is not known.

The TCR comes from a man over 45 in good health and CMV-seronegative. Sequencing was performed on PBMCs. The chain has TRBV4-2 and TRBJ2-3; 11 nucleotides align to TRBD2. CDR3 sequence reads: CASSRRLAGSTDTQYF. The CDR3 coding sequence is TGTGCCAGCAGCCGCCGACTAGCGGGGAGCACAGATACGCAGTATTTT.